The 27 T cell receptor beta chains listed next were all sequenced from one sample in a study of CD8 T cells in Susac syndrome. RNA in amounts of roughly 0.45 to 1 ug was reverse transcribed with random hexamers. TCRdb ran MiXCR on the immunoSEQ multiplex PCR reads and lists one entry per CDR3 protein. Of 210,000 or so distinct CDR3 sequences listed, approximately 90% were seen once; the top ten hold about 0.15%. Sequencing was performed on CD8+ T cells from PBMCs. These receptors were taken from a human donor with multiple sclerosis.

The V gene is TRBV19, the J gene TRBJ2-1, with a tentative D call TRBD2 (5 bases). V was cut by 9 bases and J by 0 bases, with 12 bases left in between. The germline V gene encodes CDR1 LNHDA and CDR2 SQIVND (reference sequence). This CDR3 comprises 14 residues. Here the CDR3 DNA reads TGTGCCAGCTCGGACTCTCGCTCCTACAATGAGCAGTTCTTC. Protein: CASSDSRSYNEQFF.

This chain connects TRBV11-2 to TRBJ2-1, with TRBD2 identical over 10 bases. V was pared by 3 bases and J by 8 bases, with 7 bases of the junction left unmatched. Germline V gene sequence: CDR1 SGHAT, CDR2 FQNNGV. The CDR3 is 15 residues long. The CDR3 spells CASSFSLAGVDEQFF. The CDR3 DNA sequence: TGTGCCAGCAGCTTTAGTCTAGCGGGAGTCGATGAGCAGTTCTTC.

This clonotype appeared once. This chain joins TRBV20-1 and TRBJ2-7, with TRBD2 matching over 10 bases. This CDR3 is 15 amino acids long. Germline lookup yields CDR1 DFQATT and CDR2 SNEGSKA (reference sequence). The junction had 7 bases not matched to a gene; V was cut back by 1 base and J by 4 bases. CDR3 nucleotides: TGCAGTGCTAGAGGGTCTAGCGGGAGCCGTTACGAGCAGTACTTC. Translation: CSARGSSGSRYEQYF.

The chain employs TRBV27 and TRBJ2-2; D is unresolved. The ends were cut back, 2 bases at V and 4 bases at J, with 8 bases in the middle. The CDR3 extends over 14 amino acids. In germline, CDR1 is MNHEY, CDR2 SMNVEV (reference sequence). The CDR3 region is CASSLGRSTGELFF. The DNA of the CDR3 is TGTGCCAGCAGTTTAGGTCGGAGCACCGGGGAGCTGTTTTTT.

This chain joins TRBV7-6 and TRBJ2-1, with 11 bases fitting TRBD2. CDR3 length: 15 amino acids. Trimming cost V 5 bases and J 2 bases; bases outside gene matches: 2. Germline V gives CDR1 SGHVS, CDR2 FNYEAQ. Here the CDR3 reads CASSRSGGAYNEQFF. For the CDR3, the DNA is TGTGCCAGCAGCCGTAGCGGGGGGGCCTACAATGAGCAGTTCTTC.

The gene calls are TRBV6-5 and TRBJ2-5, with 8 bases lining up with TRBD2. Unmatched junction bases numbered 7, after V lost 2 bases and J lost 5 bases. Germline CDR1 MNHEY, CDR2 SVGAGI. The CDR3 is 15 residues long. CDR3 in amino acids: CASSYGAGGRETQYF. The CDR3 DNA reads TGTGCCAGCAGTTACGGCGCGGGAGGACGCGAGACCCAGTACTTC.

This chain joins TRBV19 and TRBJ1-4; TRBD1 might be the D (6 bases). V shed 10 bases and J shed 8 bases, with 29 bases lying between them. Germline CDR1 and CDR2: LNHDA and SQIVND (reference sequence). The CDR3 loop spans 17 amino acids. For the CDR3, the DNA is TGTGCCACCAGGACAGACCGGAGGGAGAGGCAAGAAGAAAAACTGTTTTTT. It encodes CATRTDRRERQEEKLFF. Supplemented by reference TRBV19 and TRBJ1-4, the full variable domain reads DGGITQSPKYLFRKEGQNVTLSCEQNLNHDAMYWYRQDPGQGLRLIYYSQIVNDFQKGDIAEGYSVSREKKESFPLTVTSAQKNPTAFYLCATRTDRRERQEEKLFFGSGTQLSVL.

The V gene is TRBV19, the J gene TRBJ1-2, with 11 bases lining up with TRBD1. This CDR3 region has 15 residues. V dropped 5 bases and J dropped 5; count of bases not matched to a gene: 7. Germline lookup yields CDR1 LNHDA and CDR2 SQIVND (reference sequence). In nucleotides, the CDR3 is TGTGCCAGTAGTGTCGGACAGGGGGCACGGTATGGCTACACCTTC. It is translated as CASSVGQGARYGYTF.

Only one count was recorded for this clonotype. The V gene is TRBV20-1, the J gene TRBJ1-1; 9 positions match TRBD1. Germline lookup yields CDR1 DFQATT and CDR2 SNEGSKA (reference sequence). The CDR3 covers 14 residues. Trimming cost V 6 bases and J 1 base; bases outside gene matches: 6. CDR3 bases: TGCAGTGCGACCCCGGGACAGGGGAACACTGAAGCTTTCTTT. Its protein product is CSATPGQGNTEAFF.

In its sample, this clonotype was seen once. This chain connects TRBV30 to TRBJ2-1, with D uncertain. CDR1 and CDR2 from the germline V gene are GTSNPN and SVGIG (reference sequence). The CDR3 extends over 16 amino acids. The V end lost 7 bases, the J end lost 5 bases, and 24 bases lay between the germline ends. The chain's CDR3 is CAFSSGLPLTNNEQFF. The CDR3 region has the DNA TGTGCCTTTTCAAGTGGGCTACCGCTCACCAACAATGAGCAGTTCTTC.

J is TRBJ2-3 and V is TRBV4-1, with 7 bases lining up with TRBD2. CDR1 MGHRA and CDR2 YSYEKL come from the germline V gene. The J segment lost 6 bases and the V segment lost 3 bases, leaving 3 bases of the junction unmatched. This CDR3 contains 13 residues. For the CDR3, the DNA is TGCGCCAGCAGCCAGACTAGCATGGATACGCAGTATTTT. Its translation: CASSQTSMDTQYF.

The genes are TRBV15 and TRBJ1-1; a possible D gene is TRBD1 (6 bases). V lost 3 bases to trimming and J lost 10 bases, with 15 bases between them. This CDR3 comprises 13 residues. Germline V gives CDR1 LNHNV, CDR2 YYDKDF (reference sequence). This chain's CDR3 is CATSSGLQGTAFF. In DNA form, the CDR3 reads TGTGCCACCAGCAGCGGACTTCAGGGGACAGCTTTCTTT.

This chain joins TRBV7-3 and TRBJ2-1; 7 bases are a match to TRBD1. The trim removed 4 bases at V and 10 bases at J, leaving 13 bases unmatched. The CDR3 has 15 amino acids. The germline gives CDR1 SGHTA, CDR2 FQGTGA. The CDR3 region has the DNA TGTGCCAGCAGCTCAACCTCGGGACAGCTTGAGGAGCAGTTCTTC. As protein: CASSSTSGQLEEQFF. The variable domain in full, with the rest retrieved from reference TRBV7-3 and TRBJ2-1, is GAGVSQTPSNKVTEKGKYVELRCDPISGHTALYWYRQSLGQGPEFLIYFQGTGAADDSGLPNDRFFAVRPEGSVSTLKIQRTERGDSAVYLCASSSTSGQLEEQFFGPGTRLTVL.

For the CDR3, the DNA is TGTGCCAGTACCAAAGAAACAGGGAGGGAGACCCAGTACTTC. As protein: CASTKETGRETQYF. The V call is TRBV3-1, the J call TRBJ2-5; possibly TRBD1 or TRBD2 for D (6 bases each). Germline CDR1 reads LGHDT; CDR2 reads YNNKEL (reference sequence). The CDR3 totals 14 residues. V was shortened by 9 bases and J by 5 bases, with 19 bases between the two germline ends.

The chain combines TRBV13 with TRBJ2-2; D might be TRBD2 (7 bases). Germline V gene data show CDR1 as PRHDT and CDR2 as FYEKMQ (reference sequence). V lost 6 bases to trimming and J lost 0 bases, with 14 bases between them. The CDR3 covers 16 residues. The CDR3: CASSHREGANTGELFF. For the CDR3, the DNA is TGTGCCAGCAGTCATAGGGAGGGGGCGAACACCGGGGAGCTGTTTTTT. The variable domain in full, completed from reference TRBV13 and TRBJ2-2, reads AAGVIQSPRHLIKEKRETATLKCYPIPRHDTVYWYQQGPGQDPQFLISFYEKMQSDKGSIPDRFSAQQFSDYHSELNMSSLELGDSALYFCASSHREGANTGELFFGEGSRLTVL.

The J gene is TRBJ2-2, the V gene TRBV30, with a tentative D call TRBD2 (5 bases). The germline V and J ends were trimmed by 2 bases and 9 bases, with 10 bases remaining between them. The CDR3 runs 12 residues. Germline assignment: CDR1 GTSNPN and CDR2 SVGIG (reference sequence). The DNA of the CDR3 is TGTGCCTGGAGTCCCGCTAGCTGGGAGCTGTTTTTT. Translated, it gives CAWSPASWELFF.

The chain links TRBV27 to TRBJ2-7; D tentatively reads TRBD1 or TRBD2 (5 bases each). This CDR3 region has 13 residues. Germline values: CDR1 MNHEY, CDR2 SMNVEV (reference sequence). Trimming left V 7 bases short and J 2 bases short, with 12 bases between. CDR3 residues: CASTPGDPYEQYF. In DNA, the CDR3 is TGTGCCAGCACCCCCGGGGACCCCTACGAGCAGTACTTC.

This clonotype was observed once. The chain employs TRBV10-3 and TRBJ2-5; D gene unclear. The germline CDR1 and CDR2 sequences are ENHRY and SYGVKD. The CDR3 runs 12 residues. V lost 2 bases to trimming and J lost 5 bases, with 6 bases between them. The DNA for the CDR3 is TGTGCCATCAGTGAGATCTGGGAGACCCAGTACTTC. It is translated as CAISEIWETQYF.

This clonotype has only one observation. CDR3 bases: TGTGCCAGCATGAAGCGCTCTGGGGCCAACGTCCTGACTTTC. Translation: CASMKRSGANVLTF. The chain is built from TRBV12-3 or TRBV12-4 and TRBJ2-6, with D uncertain. With 7 bases removed from V and 0 bases from J, the gap between germline ends came to 7 bases. This CDR3 is 14 amino acids long.

This clonotype was seen a single time. This chain uses TRBV13 with TRBJ2-3, with D perhaps matching TRBD1 or TRBD2 (5 bases each). Trimming shortened V by 5 bases and J by 2 bases, and 23 bases separated the two germline ends. This CDR3 contains 18 residues. The germline V gene has CDR1 PRHDT and CDR2 FYEKMQ (reference sequence). The CDR3 DNA reads as TGTGCCAGCAGCGGTCAAGGGGACCGGTCCTACCACACAGATACGCAGTATTTT. It encodes CASSGQGDRSYHTDTQYF.

This chain connects TRBV5-4 to TRBJ2-2; D possibly matches TRBD1 or TRBD2 (5 bases each). The CDR3 has 16 amino acids. Deletions cut 2 bases from V and 3 bases from J, with 14 bases between. Germline values: CDR1 SGHNT, CDR2 YYREEE (reference sequence). The CDR3 sequence: CASSLGTLGDTGELFF. The CDR3 DNA follows: TGTGCCAGCAGCTTAGGGACCTTAGGGGACACCGGGGAGCTGTTTTTT.

The gene calls are TRBV6-5 and TRBJ2-1, with no clear D. Trimming stripped 7 bases from V and 7 bases from J, with 14 bases between. Germline CDR1 MNHEY, CDR2 SVGAGI. The CDR3 has 13 amino acids. The DNA of the CDR3 is TGTGCCAGCACCGCTACTAATACGAATGAGCAGTTCTTC. It encodes CASTATNTNEQFF.

V usage is TRBV29-1 and J usage is TRBJ1-1, with 10 bases that match TRBD1. Germline trimming cut 7 bases from V and 11 bases from J; bases unmatched to any gene: 4. CDR1 and CDR2 from the germline V gene are SQVTM and ANQGSEA. The CDR3 spans 10 residues. The CDR3 protein is CSGGQGEAFF. CDR3 sequence (DNA): TGCAGCGGCGGACAGGGGGAGGCTTTCTTT.

The V call is TRBV30, the J call TRBJ2-6, with 8 positions matching TRBD2. The V and J ends lost 4 bases and 0 bases, in that order; junction bases with no gene match: 5. There are 16 residues in the CDR3. CDR1 and CDR2 from the germline V gene are GTSNPN and SVGIG (reference sequence). CDR3 amino acids: CAWNPSGFSGANVLTF. In DNA, the CDR3 is TGTGCCTGGAATCCTAGCGGGTTCTCTGGGGCCAACGTCCTGACTTTC.

The chain carries TRBV30 and TRBJ2-3; 12 positions match TRBD1. V lost 5 bases and J lost 5; bases outside the gene matches: 20. This CDR3 has 19 amino acids. CDR1 and CDR2 from the germline V gene are GTSNPN and SVGIG (reference sequence). The CDR3: CAWSPSGDRGRWGEDTQYF. For the CDR3, the DNA is TGTGCCTGGTCCCCCTCCGGGGACAGGGGGCGCTGGGGGGAAGATACGCAGTATTTT.

This chain joins TRBV9 and TRBJ2-3, with TRBD2 as a possible D gene (6 bases). This CDR3 has 15 amino acids. V was trimmed by 4 bases and J by 6 bases, leaving 18 bases between them. CDR1 and CDR2 (germline): SGDLS, YYNGEE. CDR3: CASSPTRIGEDTQYF. In DNA, the CDR3 is TGTGCCAGCAGCCCGACTAGGATAGGTGAGGATACGCAGTATTTT.

The chain employs TRBV7-9 and TRBJ2-3, with 8 bases lining up with TRBD1. Germline values: CDR1 SEHNR, CDR2 FQNEAQ (reference sequence). This CDR3 comprises 15 residues. J gave up 3 bases and V 5 bases, and 7 bases lay outside the gene matches. CDR3 region: CASSTRTGSTDTQYF. CDR3 bases: TGTGCCAGCAGCACCCGGACAGGGAGTACAGATACGCAGTATTTT. Variable domain in full (rest from reference TRBV7-9 and TRBJ2-3): DTGVSQNPRHKITKRGQNVTFRCDPISEHNRLYWYRQTLGQGPEFLTYFQNEAQLEKSRLLSDRFSAERPKGSFSTLEIQRTEQGDSAMYLCASSTRTGSTDTQYFGPGTRLTVL.